This section outlines one T cell receptor (beta chain) sequence together with its context. What it recognizes is unknown. The sample has other DNA sequences that encode this CDR3 too. The sample belongs to a study of cytomegalovirus exposure and HLA in healthy donors. Overall study context: Tens of millions of unique TCRs from HLA-typed donors made up an early data release.

PCR involved 60 Vbeta and 13 Jbeta primers. The assay was immunoSEQ multiplex PCR, and TCRdb's table has in-frame clones only and misses some. The sample shows fewer than 250,000 clones, roughly 80% of them seen only once. Study-wide results and caveats: CMV serostatus was the sole immune exposure information available. For cytomegalovirus status, the classifier reportedly gave diagnoses with high specificity and sensitivity.

The source is a girl aged 2 to 10 in good health and CMV-seronegative. Sequencing used PBMCs.

The CDR3 nucleotides are TGTGCCAGTAGTCCCGGGACAGGAGCCTACGAGCAGTACTTC. This encodes CASSPGTGAYEQYF. The genes are TRBV19 and TRBJ2-7; TRBD1 matches 8 bases. The CDR3 spans 14 residues. J was trimmed by 2 bases and V by 5 bases; bases with no gene match: 5. CDR1 and CDR2 from the germline V gene are LNHDA and SQIVND (reference sequence). Based on the CDR3 plus reference TRBV19 and TRBJ2-7, the full variable domain is DGGITQSPKYLFRKEGQNVTLSCEQNLNHDAMYWYRQDPGQGLRLIYYSQIVNDFQKGDIAEGYSVSREKKESFPLTVTSAQKNPTAFYLCASSPGTGAYEQYFGPGTRLTVT.